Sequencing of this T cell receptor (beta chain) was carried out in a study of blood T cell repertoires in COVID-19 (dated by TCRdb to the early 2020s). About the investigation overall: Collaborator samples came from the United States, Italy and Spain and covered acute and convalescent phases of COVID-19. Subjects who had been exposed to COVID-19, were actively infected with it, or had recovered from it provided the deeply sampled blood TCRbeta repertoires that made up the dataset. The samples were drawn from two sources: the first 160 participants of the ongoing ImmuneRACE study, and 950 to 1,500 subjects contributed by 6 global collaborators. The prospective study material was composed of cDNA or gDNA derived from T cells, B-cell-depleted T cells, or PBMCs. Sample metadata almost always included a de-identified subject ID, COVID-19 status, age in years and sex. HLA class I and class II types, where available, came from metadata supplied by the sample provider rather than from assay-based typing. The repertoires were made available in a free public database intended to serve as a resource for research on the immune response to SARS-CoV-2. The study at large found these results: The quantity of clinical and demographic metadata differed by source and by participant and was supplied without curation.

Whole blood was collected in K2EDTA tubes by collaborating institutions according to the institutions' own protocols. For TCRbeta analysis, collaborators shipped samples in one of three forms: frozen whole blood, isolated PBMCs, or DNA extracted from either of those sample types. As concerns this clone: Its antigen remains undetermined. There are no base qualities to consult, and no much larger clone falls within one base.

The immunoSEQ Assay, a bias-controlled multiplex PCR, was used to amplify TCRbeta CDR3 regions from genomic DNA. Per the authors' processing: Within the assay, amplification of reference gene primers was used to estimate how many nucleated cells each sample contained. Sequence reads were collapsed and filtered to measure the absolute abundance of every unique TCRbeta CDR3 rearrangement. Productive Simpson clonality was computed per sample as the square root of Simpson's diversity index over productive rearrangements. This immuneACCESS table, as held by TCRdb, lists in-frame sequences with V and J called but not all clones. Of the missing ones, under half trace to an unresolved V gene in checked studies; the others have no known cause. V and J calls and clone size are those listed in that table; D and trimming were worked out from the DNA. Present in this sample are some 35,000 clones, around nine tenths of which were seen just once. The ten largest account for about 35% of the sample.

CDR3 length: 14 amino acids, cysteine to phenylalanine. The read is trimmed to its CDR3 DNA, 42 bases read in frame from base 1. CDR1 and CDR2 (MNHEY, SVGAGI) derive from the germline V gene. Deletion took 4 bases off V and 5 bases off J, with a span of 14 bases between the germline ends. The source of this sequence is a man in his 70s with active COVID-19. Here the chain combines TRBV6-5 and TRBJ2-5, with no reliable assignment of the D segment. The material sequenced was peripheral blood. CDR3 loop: CASSFFPRSETQYF. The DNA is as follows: TGTGCCAGCAGTTTTTTTCCTCGGTCGGAGACCCAGTACTTC.